The clone carrying this T cell receptor beta chain has just a few counts. The CDR3 loop spans 12 amino acids. Trimming pared 3 bases from V and 8 bases from J, leaving 10 bases between. Germline lookup yields CDR1 DFQATT and CDR2 SNEGSKA (reference sequence). Unique molecular identifiers were used to barcode this TCRbeta library. TCRdb reprocessed the PCR reads with MiXCR, giving one entry per CDR3 protein. The sample shows roughly 590,000 distinct CDR3 sequences, 16% of them seen only once. The data were taken from a study of T-cell reconstitution after alpha-beta-depleted transplantation in children.

Material: PBMCs from the stem cell graft donor, obtained from the stem cell graft. The sequence was collected from a human donor who donated a stem cell graft to a child with acute myeloid leukemia. This chain uses TRBV20-1 with TRBJ1-4; D is ambiguous. The CDR3: CSASEAGEKLFF. CDR3 in DNA: TGCAGTGCTAGTGAGGCTGGGGAAAAACTGTTTTTT.